Presented here are 3 T cell receptor beta chains from one specimen sequenced in a study of shared clonotypes between healthy human individuals. The assay was immunoSEQ multiplex PCR, and TCRdb's table has in-frame clones only and misses some. There are over 950,000 clones in the sample; 60% to 85% occur only once, and 0.89% lies in the top ten. Sequencing used memory CD4+ T cells from PBMCs. Subset denoted: CD45RA-negative fraction. These receptor sequences come from a man between 18 and 29 years old in good health. Some clones in this sample may be carry-over from other donors' samples.

This clone was observed a single time. Other DNA sequences in this specimen translate into the identical CDR3. The chain couples TRBV7-9 to TRBJ2-2; no definite D call. Trimming shortened V by 1 base and J by 4 bases, and 13 bases separated the two germline ends. This CDR3 comprises 16 residues. CDR1 is SEHNR and CDR2 is FQNEAQ in the germline V gene (reference sequence). As DNA, the CDR3 is TGTGCCAGCAGCTTAGGCCGTCGCGCGTTCACCGGGGAGCTGTTTTTT. It is translated as CASSLGRRAFTGELFF.

This chain links TRBV5-1 with TRBJ2-4, with a possible D match to TRBD2 (6 bases). Deletions cut 0 bases from V and 0 bases from J, with 7 bases between. The CDR3 has 15 residues. Germline-derived CDR1 and CDR2 are SGHRS and YFSETQ. CDR3 loop: CASSLAGGAKNIQYF. The DNA of the CDR3 is TGCGCCAGCAGCTTGGCCGGGGGAGCCAAAAACATTCAGTACTTC.

The table lists this clone with a few counts. The chain couples TRBV27 to TRBJ2-3; 8 bases agree with TRBD1. This CDR3 is built from 14 residues. Germline V CDR1 and CDR2: MNHEY, SMNVEV (reference sequence). V gave up 8 bases and J gave up 2 bases; unmatched junction bases: 6. CDR3 loop: CASRRDRTTDTQYF. CDR3 DNA sequence: TGTGCCAGCCGGCGGGACAGGACCACAGATACGCAGTATTTT.